Sequencing of this T cell receptor beta chain was carried out in a study of blood T cell repertoires in COVID-19. On the study more broadly: Donors in the United States, Italy and Spain gave samples during acute or convalescent COVID-19.

Per germline, CDR1 SGDLS and CDR2 YYNGEE. V was cut by 2 bases and J by 8 bases, with 16 bases left in between. The length of the CDR3 is 15 residues. This clone was seen just once. Authors' analysis steps: Amplifying reference gene primers gave estimates of nucleated cell counts. Profiling relied on immunoSEQ multiplex PCR, and the TCRdb table lists in-frame clones only, not all of them. V and J calls and clone size are copied from that table; D and trimming were computed from the DNA. The profile shows about 110,000 clones, 88% of them singletons. Sequencing used peripheral blood. The sequence derives from a woman between 45 and 60 years old with active or convalescent COVID-19. The V call is TRBV9, the J call TRBJ1-4; D perhaps matches TRBD1 (6 bases). The CDR3 coding sequence is TGTGCCAGCAGCGTTACCGGGACATGGCGAGAAAAACTGTTTTTT. This sequence encodes CASSVTGTWREKLFF.